This TCR beta chain was captured in a study of vaccination and CD4 T cells after COVID-19 (dated by TCRdb to 2022 to 2024). Looking at the study overall: Every convalescent patient had a positive nasal swab PCR test for SARS-CoV-2, with mild disease in 8 to 10 patients and severe disease in one. In the convalescent cohort there were six males and four females, among whom were two Hispanic individuals, seven Caucasians, two Asians and one multiracial person. Participants received two doses of either the Pfizer-BioNTech BNT162b2 vaccine (n=8) or the Moderna mRNA-1273 vaccine (n=2). Post-COVID blood samples were collected from convalescent patients a median of roughly 100 days after diagnosis, with a range of about 30 to 161 days. The time from the second vaccine dose to post-vaccine blood sampling had a median of roughly 70 days and ranged from 14 to 241 days. A few convalescent patients were sampled both early after vaccination (day 14) and late after vaccination (days 161 to 241). The cultures were stimulated with overlapping spike peptide pools from SARS-CoV-2 and from the common cold coronaviruses HCoV-NL63, HCoV-OC43 and HCoV-229E. Control cultures received a CEFX viral epitope pool as the positive control, an HIV-1 Nef peptide pool as the negative control, or no peptide. In approximately ten COVID-19 convalescent patients and a handful of infection-naive healthy vaccine recipients, the spike-specific CD4+ TCR repertoire before mRNA vaccination was compared with the repertoire after mRNA vaccination. The research as a whole found: Of the vaccine-specific clones in convalescent patients, 304 of 307, or nearly all, reacted only to SARS-CoV-2 spike and did not cross-react with common cold coronaviruses. The number of convalescent patients in the study was relatively small, and the study did not examine early timepoints following natural infection. Among the post-vaccine SARS-CoV-2-reactive clones in convalescent patients, a median approximately 90% showed up only after vaccination, which suggests vaccine-specific priming. Although the median number of SARS-CoV-2-reactive clonotypes went up from around 20 after infection to 35 to 40 after vaccination, the increase was not significant.

The method was PCR. At the Johns Hopkins FTIC core, DNA from the cultured CD4+ T cells underwent TCR sequencing with the Oncomine TCR Beta short-read assay. The QIAamp micro DNA kit was used to extract genomic DNA from the cultured CD4+ T cells. Oncomine TCR Beta libraries made from cultured CD4+ T cells were pooled using unique dual indexes and sequenced on an Illumina iSeq 100. Per the authors' processing: Non-productive sequences were filtered out, and CDR3s that did not start with C, did not end with F or W, or were shorter than 7 amino acids were discarded. The MANAFEST web application was used to identify antigen-specific clonotypes by comparing peptide-stimulated wells against reference wells and other culture wells. To be called positive, a clone needed an FDR below 0.05, an odds ratio above 5, and a productive frequency above 0.1% in at least two of three replicate wells. A clonotype counted as cross-reactive if it showed significant expansion both in the SARS-CoV-2 spike wells and in at least one common cold coronavirus spike condition. Using R version 3.6.1, CDR3 homology was evaluated through Levenshtein distances (stringdist) along with unrooted phylogenetic trees (ape). TCRdb reran the public reads through fastp at Q25 and MiXCR, keeping productive beta chains. Rows are unified per CDR3 protein, each entry keeping the most common DNA and genes. The V and J calls reflect TCRdb's pipeline rather than the authors' work. This sample holds some 23,000 distinct CDR3 sequences; roughly two fifths were observed only once. The ten largest account for 4.9% of the sample.

The time point tag for this specimen amounts to: late sampling 161 to 241 days after vaccination in a few convalescent patients. The sample's treatment or condition label, in plain terms: approximately nine-day PBMC culture with coronavirus spike peptide pools or control peptides (ViraFEST assay). The ViraFEST assay, used in the study, expanded antigen-specific T cells with peptide pools and then identified the expanded clonotypes through TCR sequencing. The convalescent patients' positive SARS-CoV-2 PCR tests were from March to December 2020, which was before the Alpha, Beta and Delta variants emerged in the United States. PBMCs were cultured at approximately 2.1 million per well in IMDM supplemented with approximately 5% human AB serum and about 10 IU/ml IL-2, with approximately 11 ug/ml peptide pools added. Half of the culture medium was replaced with fresh IL-2-containing medium on days 3 and 7. After around 10 days of culture, CD4+ T cells were isolated by negative selection with the EasySep CD4+ T cell isolation kit. Ficoll-Paque Plus gradient centrifugation was used to isolate PBMCs from whole blood, and the isolated PBMCs were then either used fresh or cryopreserved at -140C. Each culture condition was generally run in triplicate wells.

Remarks on this clonotype: The clone's antigen remains unknown. No quality values exist for individual bases; no much larger clone is one base distant.

CDR1 and CDR2, per the germline V gene (reference sequence), are SGHNT and YYREEE. V was cut back by 3 bases and J by 0 bases, leaving a gap of 19 bases between them. From cysteine to phenylalanine, the CDR3 is 17 amino acids long. The retained sequence is limited to the CDR3, 51 bases, with the frame set at the first base. The sequence is built from TRBV5-4 and TRBJ2-7; possibly the D gene is TRBD2, per 6 matching bases. This receptor was identified in a human donor who had recovered from COVID-19. The input for sequencing was CD4+ T cells from blood, cultured in vitro, taken about 7 months after SARS-CoV-2 vaccination. The bases are TGTGCCAGCAGCTCACTAGCTGGGACTCCGAGCTCCTACGAGCAGTACTTC. It codes for CASSSLAGTPSSYEQYF.